This record concerns one T cell receptor beta chain sequence. In its sample, this clone was seen a few times. Its antigen has not been determined. Base quality data are lacking; no much larger clone is found one base away. This sample stems from a study of T cell responses to AZD1222 COVID-19 vaccine (TCRdb year 2021). A note on the overall study: A total of just over 230 trial participants underwent TCR sequencing, of whom around 200 received two doses of AZD1222 and about 25 received two doses of the MenACWY control vaccine. Trial participants were enrolled into age subgroups of 18-55, 56-69 and 70-plus years, which contained around 150, 28 and 57 TCR-sequenced participants, respectively.

The CDR3 regions of human TCRbeta chains were analyzed by immunosequencing. The paper's data handling went like this. Repertoire TCRs were checked for matches against a reference library of SARS-CoV-2-specific TCRs that had been generated using the MIRA antigen-specificity platform. Breadth was defined as the fraction of unique TCRs that were SARS-CoV-2-associated, and depth was defined as the fraction of total T cells that were SARS-CoV-2-associated. Each spike-specific TCR was assigned to its reactive spike region and to a CD4 or CD8 class using the MIRA data. Log10-transformed breadth and depth values were compared by one-way ANOVA with Sidak's multiple comparisons tests. The table was pulled from immuneACCESS by TCRdb, which kept in-frame rearrangements only. Such tables lose some clones; where checked, under half of the loss comes from unresolved V genes, and the rest has no known cause. That table supplies the V and J calls and clone size; D and trimming were determined from the DNA. The sample contains 150,000 to 200,000 clones, 90% to 95% of them found a single time. The biggest ten clones account for less than 4.5% of the sample.

The CDR3 starts with the cysteine, ends with the phenylalanine, and has 16 residues. CDR3 DNA is the only sequence kept; it has 48 bases, read in frame from the first base. Here V drops 2 bases and J drops 5 bases, and the junction holds 6 bases not matched to any gene. The germline V gene yields MGHRA for CDR1 and YSYEKL for CDR2. Results the study describes overall, beyond this receptor: The 56-69-year group was small, and its depth increase did not reach significance, likely because of low power. Participants were mostly white British and included more females than males, and it was suggested by the authors that clonal diversity may have been underestimated. Conclusions about previously exposed vaccinees are limited, since just six AZD1222 recipients were seropositive for SARS-CoV-2 at baseline. A significant rise in spike-specific TCR breadth and depth was observed after two AZD1222 doses relative to day 0 and relative to MenACWY recipients. No day 14 peak-response samples were available, so repertoires were characterized only after the peak T cell response. CD4 TCRs associated with the vaccine covered the entire spike protein, and the dominant responses were in regions 160-218 and 743-854. Epitopes outside the regions mutated in the B.1.351 and B.1.1.7 variants were reportedly recognized by nearly half of the unique spike-specific TCRs.

This specimen's time point label, interpreted: baseline before first vaccination. Interpreted using the paper, the treatment or condition label stands for: meningococcal conjugate vaccine given as trial control. The vaccinee samples were drawn from two UK trials, COV001 and COV002, one of which was a single-blind randomized controlled phase 2/3 trial testing AZD1222 (ChAdOx1 nCoV-19) in healthy adults. For TCRbeta chain sequencing, PBMC samples were collected from trial participants at day 0 and at day 28 after the second dose. This specimen consisted of peripheral blood, obtained on day 0 of MenACWY control vaccination. This clonotype was obtained from an adult in good health. The chain uses TRBV4-1 and TRBJ2-7, with 13 junctional bases fitting TRBD2. The base sequence is TGCGCCAGCAGCCAAACCGGACTAGCGGGAGCTCACGAGCAGTACTTC. Translated, it gives CASSQTGLAGAHEQYF.